This T cell receptor beta chain emerged from a study of blood T cell repertoires in COVID-19. Study at large: Material from acute and convalescent COVID-19 was sourced from the United States, Italy and Spain. In each case, the material was cDNA or gDNA derived from T cells, B-cell-depleted T cells, or PBMCs.

How the authors handled the data: Nucleated cell number was recorded as an estimate derived from reference gene primer amplification. Generated by immunoSEQ multiplex PCR, the TCRdb table keeps only in-frame clones and is missing some. V and J calls and clone size follow that table, whereas D and trimming were derived from the DNA. The sample holds around 130,000 clones, 88% seen once. The CDR3 covers 13 residues. V was shortened by 2 bases and J by 5 bases, with 9 bases between the two germline ends. Germline CDR1 and CDR2: MNHNS and SASEGT. The sequenced sample consisted of peripheral blood. This TCR was sampled from a man in his 60s with active or convalescent COVID-19. This chain connects TRBV6-1 to TRBJ1-1; D not resolved. The CDR3 region is CASSELRGTEAFF. Here the CDR3 DNA reads TGTGCCAGCAGTGAATTACGGGGAACTGAAGCTTTCTTT.